This note documents a single TCR beta chain sequence. V shed 8 bases and J shed 1 base, with 6 bases lying between them. The CDR3 consists of 12 residues. From germline, CDR1 is MNHEY and CDR2 SVGAGI. This sample is drawn from a study of T-cell memory formation after mild COVID-19. TCRdb recomputed calls from the 5' RACE reads with MiXCR, one row per CDR3 protein. The repertoire holds a few hundred thousand distinct CDR3 sequences, with approximately 22% as singletons. The gene calls are TRBV6-5 and TRBJ1-5, with D hard to call. Sequencing was carried out using PBMCs or a T cell subset sorted from them (not recorded which). This clonotype was sampled from a man between 18 and 29 years old who had mild COVID-19 (a few samples of this study predate the infection). Cell type and time point are not known. CDR3 bases: TGTGCCAGCGGAGAAAGCAATCAGCCCCAGCATTTT. This codes for CASGESNQPQHF.